This TCR beta chain was obtained from a study of blood T cell repertoires in COVID-19. About the study: Spain, Italy and the United States supplied samples that represented acute and convalescent COVID-19.

Under the authors' procedure: Cell counts per sample came from amplifying reference gene primers. Method: immunoSEQ multiplex PCR; TCRdb's copy keeps in-frame clones and lacks some. Clone size and the V and J calls come from that table; the DNA yielded D and trimming. The sample carries about 160,000 clones, roughly nine tenths recorded once. CDR1 and CDR2 from the germline V gene are LNHDA and SQIVND (reference sequence). The CDR3 consists of 15 residues. Trimming removed 5 bases from V and 5 bases from J; junction bases left unmatched: 12. The TCR sequence derives from a young man with COVID-19, enrolled during active disease. J is TRBJ2-7 and V is TRBV19, with TRBD2 matching over 7 bases. Sequences were obtained from peripheral blood. CDR3: CASSLRTRGGDEQYF. The CDR3 DNA reads as TGTGCCAGTAGTCTGCGGACTAGAGGAGGCGACGAGCAGTACTTC. Full variable domain (rest looked up from reference TRBV19 and TRBJ2-7): DGGITQSPKYLFRKEGQNVTLSCEQNLNHDAMYWYRQDPGQGLRLIYYSQIVNDFQKGDIAEGYSVSREKKESFPLTVTSAQKNPTAFYLCASSLRTRGGDEQYFGPGTRLTVT.